The source of this TCR beta chain is a study of blood T cells in healthy people across ages. Study-level points and caveats: Older individuals had lower TCR beta diversity per million T cells (the decline was roughly linear).

About this clonotype: Its antigen remains unidentified.

The authors ran a second PCR of roughly 6 to 12 cycles using a sample-barcoded 5' primer and a J-beta primer mix. TCRdb fed the 5' RACE reads into MiXCR, producing one record per CDR3 protein. The profile shows some 760,000 distinct CDR3 sequences, 20% to 25% of them singletons. V was cut by 3 bases and J by 0 bases, with 7 bases left in between. There are 14 residues in the CDR3. Germline loops: CDR1 SGDLS, CDR2 YYNGEE. The same specimen was also included in a second study, on T cells of mothers and their children.

Sequencing input: blood. This chain links TRBV9 with TRBJ1-3; D is unclear. The clonotype originates from a boy aged 5 to 17 in good health. The CDR3 sequence: CASSASDSGNTIYF. Written as DNA, the CDR3 is TGTGCCAGCAGCGCGTCAGACTCTGGAAACACCATATATTTT.